What follows are 13 T cell receptor beta chains derived from one specimen sequenced in a study of blood T cell repertoires in COVID-19. TCRdb's copy holds only in-frame clones and misses some; the assay was immunoSEQ multiplex PCR. The sample shows fewer than 300,000 clones, 85% to 90% of them seen only once. The sample taken for sequencing was peripheral blood. These receptors all stem from a woman aged 50 to 60 with COVID-19, enrolled during active disease.

Comment on this clone: This same CDR3 is encoded by further DNA sequences in the sample. The V and J genes are TRBV19 and TRBJ2-7, with D hard to call. Trimming took off 5 bases at V and 1 base at J, with 9 bases between the two ends. The CDR3 spans 13 residues. From germline, CDR1 is LNHDA and CDR2 SQIVND (reference sequence). The CDR3 here is CASSPGQSYEQYF. The CDR3 DNA sequence: TGTGCCAGTAGTCCAGGCCAATCCTACGAGCAGTACTTC.

The chain joins TRBV24-1 to TRBJ2-2, with TRBD1 identical over 8 bases. The V and J ends lost 4 bases and 4 bases, in that order; junction bases with no gene match: 7. Germline V gene data show CDR1 as KGHDR and CDR2 as SFDVKD. The CDR3 is 16 amino acids. The CDR3: CATSDTGQGGTGELFF. The CDR3, as DNA: TGTGCCACCAGTGACACAGGACAGGGTGGCACCGGGGAGCTGTTTTTT.

The CDR3 sequence: CASSPGQGVYGYTF. Here the CDR3 DNA reads TGTGCCAGCAGCCCGGGACAGGGGGTCTATGGCTACACCTTC. The chain uses TRBV7-9 and TRBJ1-2; 11 bases agree with TRBD1. CDR3 size: 14 residues. CDR1 is SEHNR, CDR2 FQNEAQ, per germline (reference sequence). J gave up 4 bases and V 5 bases, and 3 bases lay outside the gene matches.

This sequence joins TRBV13 and TRBJ2-7; 7 bases line up with TRBD1. Germline V lookup: CDR1 PRHDT, CDR2 FYEKMQ (reference sequence). This CDR3 has 16 residues. The V segment lost 5 bases and the J segment 3 bases; nucleotides outside the gene matches: 13. CDR3 DNA: TGTGCCAGCAGCCAACAAGACAGGGCCTATGACTACGAGCAGTACTTC. Encoded protein: CASSQQDRAYDYEQYF.

V usage is TRBV28 and J usage is TRBJ2-7; 8 nucleotides line up with TRBD2. Trimming cost V 6 bases and J 2 bases; bases outside gene matches: 9. The CDR3 contains 15 residues. From germline, CDR1 is MDHEN and CDR2 SYDVKM. The CDR3 sequence is CASREAGVGPYEQYF. CDR3 in DNA: TGTGCCAGCAGGGAAGCGGGAGTGGGACCCTACGAGCAGTACTTC.

The chain uses TRBV11-2 and TRBJ2-7; 10 positions agree with TRBD1. V was pared by 11 bases and J by 2 bases, with 21 bases of the junction left unmatched. From germline, CDR1 is SGHAT and CDR2 FQNNGV. The CDR3 runs to 18 residues. CDR3 coding DNA: TGTGCCTCGAAGGGGTCGGGACAGGGGTTAGCGGAAACCTACGAGCAGTACTTC. This codes for CASKGSGQGLAETYEQYF.

This clone was detected only once. The same CDR3 is also encoded by other DNA sequences in this sample. The chain employs TRBV19 and TRBJ1-1; D is uncertain. CDR3 length equals 13 residues. The germline V gene has CDR1 LNHDA and CDR2 SQIVND (reference sequence). V was shortened by 2 bases and J by 0 bases, with 4 bases between the two germline ends. As DNA, the CDR3 is TGTGCCAGTAGTATATCGGTGAACACTGAAGCTTTCTTT. Translating it yields CASSISVNTEAFF.

The rearrangement uses TRBV5-1 and TRBJ1-4; 11 bases are a match to TRBD1. The junction had 9 bases not matched to a gene; V was cut back by 4 bases and J by 7 bases. Germline CDR1 and CDR2: SGHRS and YFSETQ. The CDR3 totals 16 residues. CDR3 in amino acids: CASSPGQGGRGEKLFF. As DNA, the CDR3 is TGCGCCAGCAGCCCGGGACAGGGGGGCAGGGGTGAAAAACTGTTTTTT.

The J gene is TRBJ2-7, the V gene TRBV4-1, with TRBD2 matching 8 bases. This CDR3 contains 16 residues. The trim removed 2 bases at V and 7 bases at J, leaving 13 bases unmatched. CDR1 and CDR2 (germline): MGHRA, YSYEKL. The CDR3 here is CASSQPTGGPWGEQYF. The CDR3 DNA is TGCGCCAGCAGCCAACCAACGGGAGGGCCCTGGGGGGAGCAGTACTTC.

This chain uses TRBV4-1 with TRBJ1-5; maybe TRBD1 (6 bases). The germline V and J ends were trimmed by 0 bases and 0 bases, with 9 bases remaining between them. The germline CDR1 and CDR2 sequences are MGHRA and YSYEKL. This CDR3 is 16 amino acids long. Here the CDR3 DNA reads TGCGCCAGCAGCCAAGATCGGGGGGCTAGCAATCAGCCCCAGCATTTT. This sequence encodes CASSQDRGASNQPQHF.

This chain connects TRBV27 to TRBJ1-1; 7 bases are a match to TRBD1. Germline CDR1 is MNHEY and CDR2 is SMNVEV (reference sequence). CDR3 length: 13 amino acids. Trimming cost V 4 bases and J 7 bases; bases outside gene matches: 6. The CDR3 sequence: CASSSQGVDEAFF. As DNA, the CDR3 is TGTGCCAGCAGTTCTCAGGGGGTTGATGAAGCTTTCTTT.

In nucleotides, the CDR3 is TGCGCCAGCAGCCAAGTAGAACGTGTTGAAAAACTGTTTTTT. Amino acids: CASSQVERVEKLFF. The V call is TRBV4-3, the J call TRBJ1-4; D uncertain. The CDR3 is 14 amino acids. V lost 1 base to trimming and J lost 7 bases, with 10 bases between them. Germline lookup yields CDR1 LGHNA and CDR2 YSLEER.

The V and J genes are TRBV18 and TRBJ2-7; 10 nucleotides align to TRBD1. Germline assignment: CDR1 KGHSH and CDR2 LQKENI. The CDR3 sequence is 14 residues long. The trim removed 4 bases at V and 6 bases at J, leaving 6 bases unmatched. CDR3 in amino acids: CASSQGQGMGEQYF. The CDR3 DNA sequence: TGTGCCAGCTCACAGGGACAGGGGATGGGCGAGCAGTACTTC.